The source of this T cell receptor (beta chain) is a study of cytomegalovirus exposure and HLA in healthy donors. Primers included in the PCR were 60 Vbeta and 13 Jbeta primers. Sequencing was performed with immunoSEQ multiplex PCR; in TCRdb, only in-frame clones are kept and a portion is missing. The table lists some 150,000 clones, roughly 85% of them singletons. As for this clone: What it binds is not known.

Germline V gene sequence: CDR1 SGHTA, CDR2 FQGNSA. J was trimmed by 5 bases and V by 7 bases; bases with no gene match: 15. This CDR3 has 16 residues. Study observations and caveats: Diagnosis of cytomegalovirus status made by the classifier reportedly showed high specificity and sensitivity.

Sequenced input: PBMCs. This sequence originates from a male donor in good health and CMV-seronegative. J is TRBJ2-5 and V is TRBV7-2; 8 bases map to TRBD2. CDR3 DNA: TGTGCCAGCAACAATGGCGGGCGGGGGGCAGGGGAGACCCAGTACTTC. It yields the protein CASNNGGRGAGETQYF.